A selection of T cell receptor beta chains follows, all from one sample in a study of cytomegalovirus exposure and HLA in healthy donors. Generated by immunoSEQ multiplex PCR, the TCRdb table keeps only in-frame clones and is missing some. The sample lists around 130,000 clones, roughly 66% seen once, with 1.5% in the top ten. Sequenced: PBMCs. These receptors all stem from a man younger than 30 in good health and CMV-seronegative. The CDR3 runs from the conserved cysteine through the conserved F or W.

cdr3_aa: CSVEEGREGYTF
v_call: TRBV29-1

cdr3_aa: CASSLAGSGGRYQETQYF
v_call: TRBV5-6

cdr3_aa: CASSTRQGETQYF
v_call: TRBV19

cdr3_aa: CASSSDRNGYTF
v_call: TRBV7-2

cdr3_aa: CASSYSPGRDYGYTF
v_call: TRBV6-5

cdr3_aa: CSVRSTYGYTF
v_call: TRBV29-1

cdr3_aa: CASSQDYGISPLNTGELFF
v_call: TRBV14

cdr3_aa: CASSLSRGSYEQYF
v_call: TRBV27

cdr3_aa: CASGGGLNEQFF
v_call: TRBV10-2

cdr3_aa: CASSTRAGELFF
v_call: TRBV19

cdr3_aa: CASSAEDGQGAYEQYF
v_call: TRBV10-1

cdr3_aa: CSVEERGSYNEQFF
v_call: TRBV29-1

cdr3_aa: CASSSRQGQIKLQETQYF
v_call: TRBV19

cdr3_aa: CASSPGTSQFF
v_call: TRBV21-1

cdr3_aa: CSVGDRTTEKLFF
v_call: TRBV29-1

cdr3_aa: CASSQGSRGTEAFF
v_call: TRBV27

cdr3_aa: CASSFLSNQPQHF
v_call: TRBV28

cdr3_aa: CSVEANRGEQYF
v_call: TRBV29-1

cdr3_aa: CASSHGQGSNQPQHF
v_call: TRBV28

cdr3_aa: CASSAGQGGNQPQHF
v_call: TRBV7-2

cdr3_aa: CASSRTFHYEQYF
v_call: TRBV27

cdr3_aa: CASSLVATSAFF
v_call: TRBV7-9

cdr3_aa: CASSSDRVNTEAFF
v_call: TRBV7-6

cdr3_aa: CASSSSGSTGELFF
v_call: TRBV9

cdr3_aa: CASTRGGVINYEQYF
v_call: TRBV28

cdr3_aa: CASSSGDAETQYF
v_call: TRBV28

cdr3_aa: CASSLSGDEQYF
v_call: TRBV4-1

cdr3_aa: CASSSRGSGGYTEFF
v_call: TRBV28

cdr3_aa: CASSSLGQGPTYEQYF
v_call: TRBV7-2

cdr3_aa: CASSLDRLMETQYF
v_call: TRBV7-9

cdr3_aa: CASSYYSGESSYNSPLHF
v_call: TRBV2

cdr3_aa: CASSPTAFYGYTF
v_call: TRBV28

cdr3_aa: CASSPRFNSNQPQHF
v_call: TRBV6-1

cdr3_aa: CASSLGLIAKNIQYF
v_call: TRBV5-1

cdr3_aa: CASSDYDRADGYTF
v_call: TRBV14

cdr3_aa: CSVATRLANNEQFF
v_call: TRBV29-1

cdr3_aa: CASKLQGETQYF
v_call: TRBV5-6

cdr3_aa: CASSSAGDEQFF
v_call: TRBV7-9

cdr3_aa: CASSLALLGGDQPQHF
v_call: TRBV7-9

cdr3_aa: CASSRGTLTGELFF
v_call: TRBV18

cdr3_aa: CSSNSGTGREKLFF
v_call: TRBV7-9

cdr3_aa: CASSSRSYEQYF
v_call: TRBV11-1

cdr3_aa: CASSPPAGISGANVLTF
v_call: TRBV18

cdr3_aa: CASSLARGGTEAFF
v_call: TRBV27

cdr3_aa: CATFAGQGAHEQYF
v_call: TRBV10-3

cdr3_aa: CATSPNVGELFF
v_call: TRBV15

cdr3_aa: CAISETGSNQPQHF
v_call: TRBV10-3

cdr3_aa: CAWNRAGGPSEQYF
v_call: TRBV30